This TCR beta chain stems from a study of blood T cell repertoires in COVID-19. Using immunoSEQ multiplex PCR, the repertoire was profiled, and TCRdb retains in-frame clones only, with some absent. Among 390,000 or so clones listed, about 87% were seen once. V lost 7 bases and J lost 3, with 13 bases in between. Per germline, CDR1 SNHLY and CDR2 FYNNEI. The CDR3 is made up of 14 amino acids. The gene calls are TRBV2 and TRBJ1-3, with D maybe TRBD1 (5 bases). The sample taken for sequencing was PBMCs or T cells enriched from blood (not recorded which). This receptor was obtained from a woman between 45 and 60 years old who had recovered from COVID-19. The DNA of the CDR3 is TGTGCCAGCATCAGGCCACAGGATGGAAACACCATATATTTT. This sequence encodes CASIRPQDGNTIYF.